This TCR beta chain was obtained from a study of shared clonotypes between healthy human individuals. At the level of the study: Aged between 18 and 49, the donors were two women and three men.

Using immunoSEQ multiplex PCR, the repertoire was profiled, and TCRdb retains in-frame clones only, with some absent. The table lists approximately 2.1 million clones, 85% to 95% of them singletons. Overall study results and limits: Rarefaction indicated that sorted-subset sequencing remained incomplete although depth was large. The study drew on few donors, limiting represented genetic and exposure-history diversity.

CDR1 is SGDLS, CDR2 YYNGEE, per germline. The length of the CDR3 is 15 residues. Trimming removed 2 bases from V and 5 bases from J, with 17 bases in between. Remarks on this clone: Its antigen is not known.

The rearrangement joins TRBV9 to TRBJ2-7, with TRBD1 as a possible D gene (5 bases). The TCR originated in a man between 18 and 29 years old in good health. Some clones in this sample may be carry-over from other donors' samples. Sequencing was carried out using naive CD4+ T cells from PBMCs. Subset specified: CD45RA+ positively selected. The CDR3 spells CASSVRGSELDEQYF. Here the CDR3 DNA reads TGTGCCAGCAGCGTTAGGGGATCCGAGTTAGACGAGCAGTACTTC.